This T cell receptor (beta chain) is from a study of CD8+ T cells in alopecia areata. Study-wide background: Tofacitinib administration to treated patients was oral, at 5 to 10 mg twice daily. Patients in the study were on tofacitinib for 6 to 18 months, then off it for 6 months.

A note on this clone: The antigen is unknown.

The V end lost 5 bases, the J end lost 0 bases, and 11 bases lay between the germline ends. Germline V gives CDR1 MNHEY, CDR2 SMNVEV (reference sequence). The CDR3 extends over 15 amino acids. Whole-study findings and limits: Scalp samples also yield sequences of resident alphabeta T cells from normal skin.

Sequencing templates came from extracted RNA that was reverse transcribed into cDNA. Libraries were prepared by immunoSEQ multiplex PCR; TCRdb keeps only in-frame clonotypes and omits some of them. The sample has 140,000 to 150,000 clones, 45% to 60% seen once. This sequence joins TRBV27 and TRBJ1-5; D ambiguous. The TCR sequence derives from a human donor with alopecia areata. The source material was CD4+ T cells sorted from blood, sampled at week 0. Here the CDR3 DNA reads TGTGCCAGCAGTCCCGGACTGTATAGCAATCAGCCCCAGCATTTT. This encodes CASSPGLYSNQPQHF.